The entry that follows covers one T cell receptor beta chain sequence. The sample belongs to a study of technical replicates of blood from a handful of donors. The V end lost 4 bases, the J end lost 2 bases, and 13 bases lay between the germline ends. Germline V CDR1 and CDR2: SGDLS, YYNGEE. This CDR3 spans 16 amino acids. Libraries were prepared by immunoSEQ multiplex PCR; TCRdb keeps only in-frame clonotypes and omits some of them. This sample has around 60,000 clones; 80% to 95% occur once, and the top ten carry approximately 4.5%. The chain combines TRBV9 with TRBJ2-6, with a weak D call TRBD2 (6 bases). The source is a human donor in good health. Some clones in this sample may be carry-over from other donors' samples. Sequenced material: PBMCs. The CDR3 DNA sequence: TGTGCCAGCAGCCCAACGGGCGGGGCTGGGGCCAACGTCCTGACTTTC. This gives the protein CASSPTGGAGANVLTF.